The rows below give T cell receptor beta chains drawn from one sample of a study of blood T cell repertoires in COVID-19. Clones were read by immunoSEQ multiplex PCR, and TCRdb kept only the in-frame ones, dropping some. The table includes 250,000 to 300,000 clones, more than 70% detected once. Source material: peripheral blood. Receptors were obtained from a man older than 75 with acute or convalescent COVID-19. Both conserved end residues are part of each CDR3. D genes are given only for firm matches. Size is stated for part of the rows, as once, few or many counts, or as a class when the clone is expanded.

V gene	J gene	clone size	D gene	CDR3 length	CDR3 DNA	CDR3 protein
TRBV27	TRBJ2-2	-	TRBD1	17	TGTGCCAGCAGCCCTATGAGGGACAGCCTAAACACCGGGGAGCTGTTTTTT	CASSPMRDSLNTGELFF
TRBV6-5	TRBJ1-1	-	-	15	TGTGCCAGCAGTCCACAGGCCCTAGGACGGCTTGAAGCTTTCTTT	CASSPQALGRLEAFF
TRBV2	TRBJ1-3	-	TRBD1	14	TGTGCCAGCAGTGAATCGACAGGGAGGAACACCATATATTTT	CASSESTGRNTIYF
TRBV28	TRBJ2-7	few	TRBD2	17	TGTGCCAGCAGTCCCGGGACTAGCGGGGACCCCTCCTACGAGCAGTACTTC	CASSPGTSGDPSYEQYF
TRBV5-1	TRBJ1-1	once	-	13	TGCGCCAGCAGCCCACGTCCGGGGAATGAAGCTTTCTTT	CASSPRPGNEAFF
TRBV29-1	TRBJ2-3	-	TRBD2	13	TGCAGCGTCGGTCGGGGGGGAACAGATACGCAGTATTTT	CSVGRGGTDTQYF
TRBV6-7	TRBJ2-7	-	-	14	TGTGCCAGCACCATCCGGGATATCTCCTACGAGCAGTACTTC	CASTIRDISYEQYF
TRBV28	TRBJ2-7	-	TRBD2	12	TGTGCCAGCACGGGACTAGCGGCCGAGCAGTACTTC	CASTGLAAEQYF
TRBV3-1/TRBV3-2	TRBJ2-7	-	-	12	TGTGCCAGCAGCCTCCCCGGCGGGATAGAGTACTTC	CASSLPGGIEYF
TRBV11-3	TRBJ2-7	-	TRBD2	16	TGTGCCAGCAGCTTAGCCGGGACTAGCGGGAGAGACGAGCAGTACTTC	CASSLAGTSGRDEQYF
TRBV3-1/TRBV3-2	TRBJ2-3	-	TRBD1	16	TGTGCCAGCAGCCCTTGGACAGGGGGCGAGGCAGATACGCAGTATTTT	CASSPWTGGEADTQYF
TRBV28	TRBJ2-1	few	TRBD2	13	TGTGCCAGCCGCCCTAGCGGGAGCAATGAGCAGTTCTTC	CASRPSGSNEQFF